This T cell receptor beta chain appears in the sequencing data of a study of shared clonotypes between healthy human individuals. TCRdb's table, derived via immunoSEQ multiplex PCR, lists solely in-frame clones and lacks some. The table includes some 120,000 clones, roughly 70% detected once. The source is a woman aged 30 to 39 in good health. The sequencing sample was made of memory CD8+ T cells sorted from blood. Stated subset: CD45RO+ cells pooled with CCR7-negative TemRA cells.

Written as DNA, the CDR3 is TGTGCCAGCAGTACCCGACAGGGGTTCTACAATGAGCAGTTCTTC. It encodes CASSTRQGFYNEQFF. The chain has TRBV27 and TRBJ2-1, with 8 bases identical to TRBD1. The trim removed 5 bases at V and 3 bases at J, leaving 6 bases unmatched. The CDR3 contains 15 residues. CDR1 and CDR2 from the germline V gene are MNHEY and SMNVEV (reference sequence).